This T cell receptor (beta chain) appears in the sequencing data of a study of T cell responses to AZD1222 COVID-19 vaccine. In the case of this clone: Its antigen remains unidentified.

Study-wide points: Dominant at 160-218 and 743-854, vaccine-associated CD4 TCRs also spanned spike. Clonal diversity may have been underestimated in mostly white British donors. Repertoires were obtained only post-peak T cell response.

Assay used: immunoSEQ multiplex PCR; TCRdb lists only in-frame clones, some missing. The data show 130,000 to 150,000 clones, with approximately 88% seen just once and around 2.3% held by the top ten. CDR1 is SGHTA, CDR2 FQGNSA, per germline. Losses at the gene ends were 1 base for V and 2 bases for J; bases not matched to a gene: 4. This CDR3 is 16 amino acids long. V is TRBV7-2 and J is TRBJ1-3; 8 bases line up with TRBD1. This material consisted of peripheral blood, taken on day 0 of AZD1222 vaccination. This receptor was obtained from an adult in good health. CDR3 sequence reads: CASSLVQGAPGNTIYF. CDR3 DNA: TGTGCCAGCAGCTTAGTTCAGGGGGCGCCTGGAAACACCATATATTTT.